This is a list of T cell receptor beta chains from one sample in a study of cytomegalovirus exposure and HLA in healthy donors. Measured with immunoSEQ multiplex PCR; TCRdb has only the in-frame clones, and not every one. The data contain fewer than 100,000 clones, roughly three quarters of them singletons. Sequencing input: PBMCs. Receptors originate from a female donor in good health and CMV-seronegative. CDR3s include the opening cysteine and the closing phenylalanine or tryptophan. A D gene is named only where the DNA matches it firmly. Only some rows state a clone size, as once, few, many or a class for expanded clones.

J | size | V | D | DNA | CDR3
TRBJ1-1 | - | TRBV14 | - | TGTGCCAGCAGCCAAGTCTGGAACACTGAAGCTTTCTTT | CASSQVWNTEAFF
TRBJ2-7 | - | TRBV28 | TRBD2 | TGTGCCAGCAGTGGGGGGGCCTACGAGCAGTACTTC | CASSGGAYEQYF
TRBJ2-7 | few | TRBV7-9 | - | TGTGCCAGCAGCTTCAGGCAGTCTAACAACGAGCAGTACTTC | CASSFRQSNNEQYF
TRBJ2-2 | - | TRBV2 | - | TGTGCCAGCAGGGCCCGAGAGCTGTTTTTT | CASRARELFF
TRBJ1-6 | - | TRBV2 | - | TGTGCCAGCAGTCTCCAGGTCCCTTCAGAGACGTTT | CASSLQVPSETF
TRBJ2-7 | - | TRBV11-3 | TRBD1 | TGTGCCAGCAGCTTCGGGACAGGGGGCTCCTACGAGCAGTACTTC | CASSFGTGGSYEQYF
TRBJ1-4 | - | TRBV9 | - | TGTGCCAGCAGCGTAGGTTCGGAGTGGGAAAAACTGTTTTTT | CASSVGSEWEKLFF
TRBJ2-7 | - | TRBV5-1 | - | TGCGCCAGCAGCTTCTCGGGACTTACCTACGAGCAGTACTTC | CASSFSGLTYEQYF
TRBJ2-7 | - | TRBV4-2 | TRBD1 | TGTGCCAGCAGCTCGACAGGGGGGTACGAGCAGTACTTC | CASSSTGGYEQYF
TRBJ2-3 | - | TRBV21-1 | - | TGTGCCAGCAGCCTCCGGGGAGGGGGGGAACACACAGATACGCAGTATTTT | CASSLRGGGEHTDTQYF
TRBJ1-2 | once | TRBV19 | - | TGTGCCAGTACCGACGCCGGACAGATCTATGGCTACACCTTC | CASTDAGQIYGYTF
TRBJ1-1 | - | TRBV5-6 | TRBD1 | TGTGCCAGCAGCTTGGGACAGGGGATGAACACTGAAGCTTTCTTT | CASSLGQGMNTEAFF
TRBJ2-3 | - | TRBV19 | TRBD1 | TGTGCCAGTAGTATAGATCTTGCCGGGACAGGGGGGACAGATACGCAGTATTTT | CASSIDLAGTGGTDTQYF
TRBJ2-1 | - | TRBV6-1 | TRBD1 | TGTGCCAGCAGATCCCGGGACAGGGACAGAAATGAGCAGTTCTTC | CASRSRDRDRNEQFF
TRBJ1-1 | - | TRBV2 | TRBD1 | TGTGCCAGCGGCCAGGGGGGCACTGAAGCTTTCTTT | CASGQGGTEAFF
TRBJ2-1 | once | TRBV5-1 | TRBD1 | TGCGCCAGCATCTTGGGGACAGGGAGCTCCTACAATGAGCAGTTCTTC | CASILGTGSSYNEQFF
TRBJ2-2 | - | TRBV5-5 | - | TGTGCCAGCAGCTTGTGGGCTTATAACACCGGGGAGCTGTTTTTT | CASSLWAYNTGELFF
TRBJ1-2 | - | TRBV4-2 | - | TGTGCCAGCAGCCAAGATTTGGGCAGAAGAGGCTACACCTTC | CASSQDLGRRGYTF
TRBJ1-2 | - | TRBV7-3 | - | TGTGCCAGCAGTCCAGACAGGTCTAACTATGGCTACACCTTC | CASSPDRSNYGYTF
TRBJ2-1 | - | TRBV19 | TRBD1 | TGTGCCAGTAGTACCCGGACAGGGGGAAGGGGTAGATACAATGAGCAGTTCTTC | CASSTRTGGRGRYNEQFF
TRBJ1-3 | - | TRBV25-1 | - | TGTGCCAGCAGGAATCAACAGGGTCTGGGAGGAAACACCATATATTTT | CASRNQQGLGGNTIYF
TRBJ1-2 | - | TRBV5-4 | TRBD1 | TGTGCCAGCAGCCCACAGGGGCAGTCTGGCTACACCTTC | CASSPQGQSGYTF
TRBJ1-6 | - | TRBV6-5 | TRBD1 | TGTGCCAGCAGTTATCTTCGACAGGGGTATTCACCCCTCCACTTT | CASSYLRQGYSPLHF
TRBJ2-2 | - | TRBV2 | - | TGTGCCAGCACTCTTTTTGGGGGCGCGAACACCGGGGAGCTGTTTTTT | CASTLFGGANTGELFF
TRBJ2-7 | - | TRBV28 | - | TGTGCCAGCTGCGGCAGGGTGACCTACGAGCAGTACTTC | CASCGRVTYEQYF
TRBJ2-3 | - | TRBV7-9 | - | TGTGCCAGCAGCTTCGCCCTGGACAGTTATTTCACAGATACGCAGTATTTT | CASSFALDSYFTDTQYF
TRBJ1-1 | - | TRBV5-1 | - | TGCGCCAGCAGCCCCCGGAGGGGCACTGAAGCTTTCTTT | CASSPRRGTEAFF
TRBJ1-4 | - | TRBV5-1 | - | TGCGCCAGCAGCTTGGATGGCGGAACAAATGAAAAACTGTTTTTT | CASSLDGGTNEKLFF
TRBJ2-3 | - | TRBV29-1 | - | TGCAGCGGCGCAGGAGGAATTAGCACAGATACGCAGTATTTT | CSGAGGISTDTQYF
TRBJ2-5 | - | TRBV27 | TRBD2 | TGTGCCAGCAGTCCGAATAGCGGGAGCCGGATCCAGTACTTC | CASSPNSGSRIQYF
TRBJ2-7 | once | TRBV6-1 | TRBD2 | TGTGCCAGCAGTGACGCTAGCGGGGTAACCTACGAGCAGTACTTC | CASSDASGVTYEQYF
TRBJ1-2 | - | TRBV9 | TRBD1 | TGTGCCAGCAGCGTAGCTCGGGGACAGGGGAGCGTCTATGGCTACACCTTC | CASSVARGQGSVYGYTF
TRBJ2-3 | - | TRBV6-5 | TRBD1 | TGTGCCAGCAGTTACGGGGACAGGGGACGCACAGATACGCAGTATTTT | CASSYGDRGRTDTQYF
TRBJ1-4 | - | TRBV7-9 | TRBD1 | TGTGCCAGCAGCTTAGAAACAGGGGGCGTCGGTAATGAAAAACTGTTTTTT | CASSLETGGVGNEKLFF
TRBJ1-1 | - | TRBV10-3 | TRBD1 | TGTGCCATCAGTTTAACGGTAACAGGGGGTGGCACTGAAGCTTTCTTT | CAISLTVTGGGTEAFF
TRBJ1-1 | - | TRBV4-1 | - | TGCGCCAGCAGCCCAAGACGGGAGAACACTGAAGCTTTCTTT | CASSPRRENTEAFF
TRBJ1-3 | - | TRBV28 | TRBD1 | TGTGCCAGCAGGGGACAGGGGCAAAACACCATATATTTT | CASRGQGQNTIYF